The clone carrying this T cell receptor beta chain was observed many times. This entry belongs to a study of blood T cells in healthy people across ages. Primed by a sample-barcoded 5' primer and a J-beta primer mix, a second PCR proceeded for about 6 to 12 cycles. Using its own MiXCR run on the 5' RACE reads, TCRdb lists one record per CDR3 protein. The sample consists of nearly 800,000 distinct CDR3 sequences, more than 55% of them appearing once. The CDR3 runs to 18 residues. The V segment lost 4 bases and the J segment 0 bases; nucleotides outside the gene matches: 11. Germline V gene data show CDR1 as SGHTA and CDR2 as FQGNSA.

Material for sequencing was blood. This rearrangement joins TRBV7-2 to TRBJ2-3, with 9 bases aligning to TRBD1. The source is a man aged 40-49 years in good health. CDR3 sequence: CASSSPPGTGISTDTQYF. The CDR3 DNA reads TGTGCCAGCAGCTCCCCCCCCGGGACAGGGATTAGCACAGATACGCAGTATTTT.